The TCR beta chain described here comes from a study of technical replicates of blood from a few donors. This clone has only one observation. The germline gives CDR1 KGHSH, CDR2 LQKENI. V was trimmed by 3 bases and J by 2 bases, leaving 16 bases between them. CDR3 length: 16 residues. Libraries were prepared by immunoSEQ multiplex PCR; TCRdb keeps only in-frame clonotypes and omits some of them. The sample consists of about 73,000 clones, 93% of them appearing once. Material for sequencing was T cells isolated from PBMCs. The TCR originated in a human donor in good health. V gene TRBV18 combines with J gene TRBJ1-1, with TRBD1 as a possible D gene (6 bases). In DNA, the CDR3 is TGTGCCAGCTCACCGCTAATTACAGGGCTCAACACTGAAGCTTTCTTT. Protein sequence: CASSPLITGLNTEAFF.